This entry concerns a single TCR beta chain. The data derive from a study of graft-versus-host responses after intestinal transplantation. Overall study: Transplantation in recipients was multivisceral, liver-intestinal, or isolated intestinal. All of the recipients had induction that used anti-thymocyte globulin, then tacrolimus and steroids for 2 to 3 years.

Sequenced by immunoSEQ multiplex PCR; TCRdb stores in-frame clones only, minus some. The table records 9,500 to 12,000 clones, 60% to 85% of them present only once. The CDR3 consists of 15 residues. J was trimmed by 6 bases and V by 2 bases; bases with no gene match: 6. CDR1 SEHNR and CDR2 FQNEAQ come from the germline V gene (reference sequence). This TCR was recovered from a human patient who received an intestinal transplant, so some T cells may come from the graft donor. V gene TRBV7-9 combines with J gene TRBJ2-3; 9 bases map to TRBD2. Sequenced material: PBMCs, taken nearly 500 days after intestinal transplant. The CDR3, as DNA: TGTGCCAGCAGCTTAACTAGCGGGTTGGCGGATACGCAGTATTTT. This gives the protein CASSLTSGLADTQYF.